These 24 T cell receptor beta chains came from one sample sequenced in a study of T cell responses to AZD1222 COVID-19 vaccine. TCRdb's table, derived via immunoSEQ multiplex PCR, lists solely in-frame clones and lacks some. The profile shows 130,000 or so clones, approximately 86% of them singletons. The specimen was peripheral blood, collected on day 0 of AZD1222 vaccination. These receptors originate from an adult in good health.

The rearrangement uses TRBV6-6 and TRBJ2-2, with D unresolved. The CDR3 loop spans 12 amino acids. The V and J ends lost 8 bases and 6 bases respectively, with 10 bases between them. Germline V lookup: CDR1 MNHNY, CDR2 SVGAGI (reference sequence). The CDR3 DNA sequence: TGTGCCAGCCATTTTAGTGCCGGGGAGCTGTTTTTT. Translation gives CASHFSAGELFF.

A few counts support this clone. V usage is TRBV5-1 and J usage is TRBJ1-3, with D perhaps matching TRBD1 (5 bases). Germline V gene sequence: CDR1 SGHRS, CDR2 YFSETQ. V was trimmed by 3 bases and J by 4 bases, leaving 14 bases between them. The CDR3 sequence is 15 residues long. The CDR3 protein is CASSWGRATGNTIYF. CDR3 nucleotide sequence: TGCGCCAGCAGCTGGGGCAGGGCGACGGGAAACACCATATATTTT.

The gene calls are TRBV2 and TRBJ1-1; the match to TRBD1 covers 7 bases. The V gene's germline CDR1 is SNHLY and CDR2 FYNNEI. With 4 bases clipped from V and 7 bases from J, the junction kept 6 bases outside the gene matches. The CDR3 spans 13 residues. CDR3 nucleotides: TGTGCCAGCAGTGTCGTCCGGGACAGTGAAGCTTTCTTT. Its protein is CASSVVRDSEAFF.

V gene TRBV5-6 combines with J gene TRBJ2-3; 9 bases match TRBD1. The CDR3 extends over 15 amino acids. Germline CDR1 is SGHDT and CDR2 is YYEEEE. Trimming at V came to 4 bases and at J to 4 bases, leaving 7 bases not matched to a gene. The CDR3 DNA reads TGTGCCAGCAGCCTTCCGGGACAGGGCCCAGATACGCAGTATTTT. Translated: CASSLPGQGPDTQYF.

The chain links TRBV6-5 to TRBJ2-7; D remains unclear. The V end was cut by 6 bases, the J end by 6 bases, with 18 bases between. There are 14 residues in the CDR3. Looked up from germline, CDR1 is MNHEY and CDR2 is SVGAGI. This chain's CDR3 is CASSRSGELSEQYF. CDR3 nucleotides: TGTGCCAGCAGCCGATCGGGTGAACTATCCGAGCAGTACTTC.

The V call is TRBV7-9, the J call TRBJ2-5; perhaps TRBD1 as D (5 bases). Trimming took 4 bases from V and 2 from J, leaving 14 bases between them. The germline gives CDR1 SEHNR, CDR2 FQNEAQ (reference sequence). The CDR3 consists of 15 residues. CDR3 nucleotide sequence: TGTGCCAGCAGCTCCACTTTAGGGGCGCAAGAGACCCAGTACTTC. Protein product: CASSSTLGAQETQYF.

This chain connects TRBV27 to TRBJ2-2; the match to TRBD2 covers 7 bases. J gave up 5 bases and V 7 bases, and 7 bases lay outside the gene matches. The CDR3 covers 14 residues. Per the germline V gene, CDR1 is MNHEY and CDR2 is SMNVEV (reference sequence). The CDR3 region is CASKWEGLTGELFF. CDR3 sequence (DNA): TGTGCCAGCAAGTGGGAGGGCCTAACCGGGGAGCTGTTTTTT.

This chain links TRBV5-4 with TRBJ2-2; D unresolved. Germline values: CDR1 SGHNT, CDR2 YYREEE (reference sequence). V shed 3 bases and J shed 6 bases, with 12 bases lying between them. The CDR3 runs to 14 residues. The CDR3 region is CASSYGEGAGELFF. In DNA form, the CDR3 reads TGTGCCAGCAGCTACGGCGAAGGTGCCGGGGAGCTGTTTTTT.

The chain couples TRBV9 to TRBJ1-1; TRBD1 aligns across 7 bases. The CDR3 consists of 21 residues. Per germline, CDR1 SGDLS and CDR2 YYNGEE. Germline trimming cut 4 bases from V and 0 bases from J; bases unmatched to any gene: 24. The CDR3 loop is CASSYEWEAGGRRNLNTEAFF. For the CDR3, the DNA is TGTGCCAGCAGCTACGAGTGGGAGGCAGGGGGGCGCCGGAACTTGAACACTGAAGCTTTCTTT.

The chain links TRBV10-3 to TRBJ1-2, with 7 bases fitting TRBD1. The CDR3 length is 14 residues. J lost 5 bases, V lost 5 bases, and 8 bases had no gene match. Germline-derived CDR1 and CDR2 are ENHRY and SYGVKD. Here the CDR3 reads CAISTGEVNYGYTF. The CDR3 nucleotides are TGTGCCATCAGTACAGGGGAAGTTAATTATGGCTACACCTTC.

The genes are TRBV19 and TRBJ1-5; the D is unclear. V was trimmed by 4 bases and J by 6 bases, leaving 13 bases between them. Germline-derived CDR1 and CDR2 are LNHDA and SQIVND (reference sequence). The CDR3 runs 14 residues. The CDR3 DNA reads TGTGCCAGTAGTAAAAACGGGATTAGTCAGCCCCAGCATTTT. Protein: CASSKNGISQPQHF.

This sequence joins TRBV18 and TRBJ2-1; 7 nucleotides line up with TRBD1. With 4 bases clipped from V and 9 bases from J, the junction kept 9 bases outside the gene matches. Germline V gene lookup returns CDR1 KGHSH and CDR2 LQKENI. This CDR3 region has 14 residues. CDR3 in amino acids: CASSLTTGSPEQFF. CDR3 nucleotide sequence: TGTGCCAGCTCACTAACGACAGGGTCTCCTGAGCAGTTCTTC.

This chain joins TRBV7-9 and TRBJ2-7; no firm D call. The germline gives CDR1 SEHNR, CDR2 FQNEAQ (reference sequence). The V and J ends lost 5 bases and 5 bases respectively, with 10 bases between them. The CDR3 is 12 residues long. The CDR3, as DNA: TGTGCCAGCAGCGACTCAGGAAACGAGCAGTACTTC. It encodes CASSDSGNEQYF.

As DNA, the CDR3 is TGCGCCAGCAGCTTGGGCGATAGCGGGGGGAACTACGAGCAGTACTTC. Translated: CASSLGDSGGNYEQYF. The chain joins TRBV5-1 to TRBJ2-7, with 10 bases that match TRBD2. The CDR3 spans 16 residues. From germline, CDR1 is SGHRS and CDR2 YFSETQ. With 0 bases clipped from V and 3 bases from J, the junction kept 6 bases outside the gene matches. The complete variable domain, with remaining parts taken from reference TRBV5-1 and TRBJ2-7, reads KAGVTQTPRYLIKTRGQQVTLSCSPISGHRSVSWYQQTPGQGLQFLFEYFSETQRNKGNFPGRFSGRQFSNSRSEMNVSTLELGDSALYLCASSLGDSGGNYEQYFGPGTRLTVT.

The CDR3, as DNA: TGCAGCGTAGGGGTCACGCGGGATCAGCCCCAGCATTTT. Its protein product is CSVGVTRDQPQHF. The chain combines TRBV29-1 with TRBJ1-5, with TRBD1 as a possible D gene (5 bases). The CDR3 has 13 residues. Germline V CDR1 and CDR2: SQVTM, ANQGSEA. Trimming stripped 6 bases from V and 5 bases from J, with 14 bases between. Together with reference TRBV29-1 and TRBJ1-5, the CDR3 gives the full variable domain: SAVISQKPSRDICQRGTSLTIQCQVDSQVTMMFWYRQQPGQSLTLIATANQGSEATYESGFVIDKFPISRPNLTFSTLTVSNMSPEDSSIYLCSVGVTRDQPQHFGDGTRLSIL.

The J gene is TRBJ2-1, the V gene TRBV3-1 (or the pseudogene TRBV3-2); 12 nucleotides agree with TRBD2. J gave up 15 bases and V 4 bases, and 7 bases lay outside the gene matches. This CDR3 contains 13 residues. Looked up from germline, CDR1 is LGHDT and CDR2 is YNNKEL (reference sequence). CDR3 sequence (DNA): TGTGCCAGCAGCCCACGACTAGCGGGAGTGGGGTTCTTC. It yields the protein CASSPRLAGVGFF.

The chain combines TRBV6-5 with TRBJ2-5; D possibly matches TRBD1 or TRBD2 (6 bases each). Germline CDR1 reads MNHEY; CDR2 reads SVGAGI. The CDR3 runs 13 residues. Trimming pared 7 bases from V and 5 bases from J, leaving 14 bases between. The CDR3 reads CASTSGARETQYF. In DNA, the CDR3 is TGTGCCAGCACGTCGGGGGCCCGGGAGACCCAGTACTTC.

This rearrangement joins TRBV13 to TRBJ1-1; D unclear. V lost 3 bases and J 1 base, leaving 6 bases between the germline ends. Germline V gene data show CDR1 as PRHDT and CDR2 as FYEKMQ (reference sequence). This CDR3 has 13 residues. This chain's CDR3 is CASSLAGNTEAFF. Here the CDR3 DNA reads TGTGCCAGCAGCTTGGCAGGGAACACTGAAGCTTTCTTT.

CDR3 sequence reads: CASTAVSGNTIYF. The CDR3 bases are TGTGCCAGCACCGCAGTCTCTGGAAACACCATATATTTT. The genes are TRBV12-3 or TRBV12-4 and TRBJ1-3; D is unresolved. Trimming shortened V by 7 bases and J by 0 bases, and 7 bases separated the two germline ends. The CDR3 has 13 residues.

This chain uses TRBV27 with TRBJ2-1; TRBD2 matches 14 bases. The junction had 7 bases not matched to a gene; V was cut back by 4 bases and J by 8 bases. The CDR3 has 16 residues. Germline V gene lookup returns CDR1 MNHEY and CDR2 SMNVEV (reference sequence). CDR3 sequence (DNA): TGTGCCAGCAGTTCCCTCGGGACTAGCGGGAGCGATGAGCAGTTCTTC. Translated, it gives CASSSLGTSGSDEQFF.

V usage is TRBV19 and J usage is TRBJ1-1; 9 positions agree with TRBD1. Germline CDR1 and CDR2: LNHDA and SQIVND (reference sequence). V dropped 3 bases and J dropped 7; count of bases not matched to a gene: 3. This CDR3 is 13 amino acids long. The CDR3 coding sequence is TGTGCCAGTAGTATTTGGGGACAGGGTGAAGCTTTCTTT. Its translation: CASSIWGQGEAFF.

The chain links TRBV7-2 to TRBJ1-2, with 7 bases fitting TRBD1. From germline, CDR1 is SGHTA and CDR2 FQGNSA. This CDR3 comprises 15 residues. V was pared by 6 bases and J by 3 bases, with 10 bases of the junction left unmatched. The CDR3 bases are TGTGCCAGCAGTCTCGACAGGGCGACACACTATGGCTACACCTTC. Translated, it gives CASSLDRATHYGYTF. The full variable domain, rest sourced from reference TRBV7-2 and TRBJ1-2, is GAGVSQSPSNKVTEKGKDVELRCDPISGHTALYWYRQSLGQGLEFLIYFQGNSAPDKSGLPSDRFSAERTGGSVSTLTIQRTQQEDSAVYLCASSLDRATHYGYTFGSGTRLTVV.

V is TRBV5-1 and J is TRBJ1-2, with a possible D match to TRBD1 (6 bases). The CDR3 sequence is 13 residues long. Germline V CDR1 and CDR2: SGHRS, YFSETQ. V lost 2 bases to trimming and J lost 8 bases, with 13 bases between them. The CDR3 DNA reads as TGCGCCAGCAGCTTCCTACAGGGTGGCGGCTACACCTTC. Amino acid sequence: CASSFLQGGGYTF. The full variable domain, rest sourced from reference TRBV5-1 and TRBJ1-2, is KAGVTQTPRYLIKTRGQQVTLSCSPISGHRSVSWYQQTPGQGLQFLFEYFSETQRNKGNFPGRFSGRQFSNSRSEMNVSTLELGDSALYLCASSFLQGGGYTFGSGTRLTVV.

The chain combines TRBV5-1 with TRBJ1-1, with a tentative D call TRBD1 (6 bases). This CDR3 contains 16 residues. The V end was cut by 4 bases, the J end by 0 bases, with 16 bases between. Germline assignment: CDR1 SGHRS and CDR2 YFSETQ. As DNA, the CDR3 is TGCGCCAGCAGCGGGACAACGGGAAGTATGAACACTGAAGCTTTCTTT. Translated: CASSGTTGSMNTEAFF.